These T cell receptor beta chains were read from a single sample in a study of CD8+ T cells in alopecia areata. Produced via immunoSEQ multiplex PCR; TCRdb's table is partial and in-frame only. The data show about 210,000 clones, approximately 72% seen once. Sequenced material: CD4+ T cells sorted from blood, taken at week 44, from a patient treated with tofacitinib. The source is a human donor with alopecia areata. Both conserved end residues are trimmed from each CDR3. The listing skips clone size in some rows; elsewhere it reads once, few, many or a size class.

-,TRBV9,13,ASSPRSGWGTEAF
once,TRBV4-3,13,ASSQIGTTQETQY
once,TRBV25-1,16,ASSESFSGQGFIEKLF
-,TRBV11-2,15,ASSLNQGSSYNSPLH
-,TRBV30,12,AWSTRTGGGGYT
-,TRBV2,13,ASSERTPSNQPQH
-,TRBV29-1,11,SVELPSPDTQY
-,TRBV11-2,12,ASSLGRQHYEQY
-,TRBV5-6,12,ASSTGQGVYEQY
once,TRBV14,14,ASSQEVGGNYNEQF
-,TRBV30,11,AWVSAGSYEQY
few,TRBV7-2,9,ASSFTYEQY
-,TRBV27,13,ASSPRTGASYEQY
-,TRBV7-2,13,ASSPSGGATGELF
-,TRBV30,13,AWRAQGIASYEQY
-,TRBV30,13,AWSLAGLKSRELF
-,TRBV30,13,AWKKNNGGPETQY
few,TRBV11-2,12,ASSSIAGGEKLF
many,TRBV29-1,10,SVARLGDTQY
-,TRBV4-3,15,ANRPRQRGPNTGELF
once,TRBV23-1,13,ASSQGGTGSTEAF
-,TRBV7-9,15,ASSLTSGARSSYEQY
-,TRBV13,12,ASSPRDSLDTQY
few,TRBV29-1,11,SVRSSGNNEQF
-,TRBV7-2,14,ASSQVPTGANTEAF
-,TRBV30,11,AWSVILAYGYT
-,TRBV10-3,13,AITTGGPNTGELF
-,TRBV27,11,ASRKSFRTEQY
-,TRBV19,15,ASSPRTPGQRRSGQY
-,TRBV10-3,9,ATQGGYEQY
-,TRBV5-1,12,ASSLAGAGDPRY
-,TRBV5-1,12,ASSLAGPKNIQY
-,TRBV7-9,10,ASSLDPGKAF
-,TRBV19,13,ASSPGLVAKNIQY
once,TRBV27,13,ASSFTWDYQGTQY
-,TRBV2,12,ASSRTETQETQY
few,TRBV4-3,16,ASSPGVAGGPGANVLT
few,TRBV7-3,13,ASSLMAGTYNEQF
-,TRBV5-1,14,ASSILGTGVTDTQY
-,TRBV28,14,ASTDGTASGANVLT
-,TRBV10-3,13,AISVSHGSQETQY
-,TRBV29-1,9,SVNTYNEQF
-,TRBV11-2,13,ASSREGGRAETQY
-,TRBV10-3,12,AIRETVTNTEAF
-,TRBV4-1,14,ASSQDLVGQRYGYT
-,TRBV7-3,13,ASSPPGLAKNIQY
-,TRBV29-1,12,SVYSPGLNTEAF